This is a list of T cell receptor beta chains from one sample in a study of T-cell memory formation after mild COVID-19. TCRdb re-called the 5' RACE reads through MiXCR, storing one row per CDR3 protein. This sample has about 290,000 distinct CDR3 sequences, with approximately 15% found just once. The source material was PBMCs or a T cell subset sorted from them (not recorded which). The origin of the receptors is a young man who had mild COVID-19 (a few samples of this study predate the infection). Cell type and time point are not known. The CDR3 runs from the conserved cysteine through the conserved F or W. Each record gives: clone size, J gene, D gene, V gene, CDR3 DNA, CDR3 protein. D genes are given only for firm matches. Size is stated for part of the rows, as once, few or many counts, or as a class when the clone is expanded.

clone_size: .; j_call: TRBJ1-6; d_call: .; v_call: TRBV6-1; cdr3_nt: TGTGCCAGCAGGACCACCGCGAGCTCCTATAATTCACCCCTCCACTTT; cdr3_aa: CASRTTASSYNSPLHF
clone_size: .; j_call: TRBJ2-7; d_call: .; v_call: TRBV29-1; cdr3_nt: TGCAGCGTTGGCCAGGGCCCGACTCTTGAGCAGTACTTC; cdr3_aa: CSVGQGPTLEQYF
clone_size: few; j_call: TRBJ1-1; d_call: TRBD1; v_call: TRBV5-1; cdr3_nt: TGCGCCAGCAGCTTGGCAACGAGGACAGGGGTGAACACTGAAGCTTTCTTT; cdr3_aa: CASSLATRTGVNTEAFF
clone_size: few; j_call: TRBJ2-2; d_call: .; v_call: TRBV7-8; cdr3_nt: TGTGCCAGCAGCTCCCGCTCAGGGGGGGGCATCACCGGGGAGCTGTTTTTT; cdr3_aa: CASSSRSGGGITGELFF
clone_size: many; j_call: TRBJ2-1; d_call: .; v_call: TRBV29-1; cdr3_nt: TGCAGCGACCGGATACAGACGGGGCCCAATGAGCAGTTCTTC; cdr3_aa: CSDRIQTGPNEQFF
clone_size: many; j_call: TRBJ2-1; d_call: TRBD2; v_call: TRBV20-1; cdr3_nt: TGCAGTGTCAGGACTAGCCCGAGCTCCTACAATGAGCAGTTCTTC; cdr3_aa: CSVRTSPSSYNEQFF
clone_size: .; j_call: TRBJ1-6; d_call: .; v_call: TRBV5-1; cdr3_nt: TGCGCCAGCAGCCCGGACATGCATTCACCCCTCCACTTT; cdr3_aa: CASSPDMHSPLHF
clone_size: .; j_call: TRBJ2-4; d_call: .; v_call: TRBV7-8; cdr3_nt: TGTGCCAGCAGCTTGGGGCCCCTATCCGGGTCCAAAAACATTCAGTACTTC; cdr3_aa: CASSLGPLSGSKNIQYF
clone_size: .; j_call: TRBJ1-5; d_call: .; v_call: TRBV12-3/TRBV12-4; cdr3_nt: TGTGCCAGCAGTTTCGGACAGTATAGCAATCAGCCCCAGCATTTT; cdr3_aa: CASSFGQYSNQPQHF
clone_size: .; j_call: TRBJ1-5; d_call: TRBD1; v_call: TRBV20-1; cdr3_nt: TGCAGTGCTAGACTAGACAGGGTATATCAGCCCCAGCATTTT; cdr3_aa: CSARLDRVYQPQHF
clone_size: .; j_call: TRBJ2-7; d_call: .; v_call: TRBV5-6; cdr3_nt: TGTGCCAGCAGAACTCCGGGCTCAAAGGGCGAGCAGTACTTC; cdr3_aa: CASRTPGSKGEQYF
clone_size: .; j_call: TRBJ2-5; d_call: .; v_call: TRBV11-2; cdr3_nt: TGTGCCAGCAGCTTTACTCGGGAAGAGACCCAGTACTTC; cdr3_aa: CASSFTREETQYF
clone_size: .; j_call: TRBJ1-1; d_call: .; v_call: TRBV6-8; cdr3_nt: TGTGCCAGCAGTTACCCCACGGAACCCTTCGCAGATGAAGCTTTCTTT; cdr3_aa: CASSYPTEPFADEAFF
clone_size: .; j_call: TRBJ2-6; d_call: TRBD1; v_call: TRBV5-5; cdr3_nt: TGTGCCAGCAGCTGGACAGGGGAGTCCCTCCTGGCCAACGTCCTGACTTTC; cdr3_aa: CASSWTGESLLANVLTF
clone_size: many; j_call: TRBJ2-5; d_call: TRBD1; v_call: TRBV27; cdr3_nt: TGTGCCAGCAGCCGGACAGGGGGCCAAGAGACCCAGTACTTC; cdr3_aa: CASSRTGGQETQYF
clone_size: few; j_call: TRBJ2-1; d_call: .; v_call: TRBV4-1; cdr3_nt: TGCGCCAGCAGCCAAGAGCCAGGGGTATCCTACAATGAGCAGTTCTTC; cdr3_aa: CASSQEPGVSYNEQFF
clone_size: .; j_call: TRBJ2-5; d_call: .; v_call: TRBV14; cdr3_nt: TGTGCCAGCAGCGCGGGGCAGGTCGGGGAGACCCAGTACTTC; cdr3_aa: CASSAGQVGETQYF
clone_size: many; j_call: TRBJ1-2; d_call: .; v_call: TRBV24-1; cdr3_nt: TGTGCCACCAGTGATCTCGACAGTCGCTATGGCTACACCTTC; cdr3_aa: CATSDLDSRYGYTF
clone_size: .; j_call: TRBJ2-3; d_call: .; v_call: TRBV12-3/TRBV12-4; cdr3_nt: TGTGCCAGCAGTCGACTAAAGCGGGCTCAGTCGGATACGCAGTATTTT; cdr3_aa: CASSRLKRAQSDTQYF
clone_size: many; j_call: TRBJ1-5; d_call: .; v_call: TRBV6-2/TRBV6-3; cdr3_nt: TGTGCCAGCATGGGCGCCGCGGGTCAGCCCCAGCATTTT; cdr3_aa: CASMGAAGQPQHF
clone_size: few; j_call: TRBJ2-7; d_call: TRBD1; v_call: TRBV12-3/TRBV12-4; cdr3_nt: TGTGCCAGCAGTCGGCAGGGACAGGGGTGGTACGAGCAGTACTTC; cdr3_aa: CASSRQGQGWYEQYF
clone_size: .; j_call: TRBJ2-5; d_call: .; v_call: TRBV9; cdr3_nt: TGTGCCAGCAGCTCAGGGATCTACCAAGAGACCCAGTACTTC; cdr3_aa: CASSSGIYQETQYF